This section outlines one T cell receptor (beta chain) sequence together with its context. Its antigen specificity is not known. There are no base qualities to consult, and no much larger clone falls within one base. The data stem from a study of cytomegalovirus exposure and HLA in healthy donors (dated by TCRdb to the late 2010s). Regarding the study in general: An earlier analysis of some 500 of the donors reported 250 to 300 Gb of sequence data and some 100 million unique TCR beta sequences from some 180 million T cells. To decide whether each TCR beta V gene segment behaved as functional or pseudogenic, an earlier analysis of some 580 of the donors relied on high-throughput TCR beta sequencing. On average, roughly 240,000 unique TCR beta nucleotide sequences were sequenced per donor among 300 to 500 genotyped donors of the cohort, with roughly 18% of those sequences being non-productive. The study aimed to test whether signatures of past pathogen exposure could be identified by cataloging public T cell receptors. Rather than drawing on any new phenotypic data, the later analysis identified candidate immune exposures from TCR beta sequences and the way those sequences occurred across donors. Typing coverage differed by locus: A, B, C, DRB1 and DQB1 were typed in roughly 629-630 donors, DQA1 in about 500, DPA1 in 600 to 610, and DPB1 in 472. Roughly 5 DR-DQ haplotypes were treated as single units for association and clustering because of strong linkage in the cohort. To predict cytomegalovirus infection status, the study combined high-throughput TCR immunosequencing, statistical association of individual TCRs with disease status, and machine learning. HLA typing included class I and class II loci at four-digit resolution. Donor age, sex, ethnicity and CMV serostatus were collected together with the repertoire data. A later genetic analysis took genome-wide SNP genotypes for about 65% of the 666 donors and used that subset as a discovery cohort. To study patterns of TCR occurrence, a later analysis re-analyzed previously published TCR beta repertoires from several hundred donors and added high-resolution HLA genotyping. All discovery cohort repertoires had been generated using a single sequencing platform. Of the 300 to 400 genotyped donors, roughly 80% fell in the genetic ancestry cluster associated with self-reported Caucasian donors. Using immunosequencing, the study profiled T cell repertoires from 500 to 800 subjects and related those repertoires to cytomegalovirus serostatus. An early release covering just under 650 HLA-typed donors comprised 300 to 350 gigabases of sequencing data and around 85 million unique TCR sequences. Along with the approximately 600-subject first cohort, a separate validation cohort of roughly 110 different subjects was used.

V is clipped by 3 bases and J by 9 bases, and the sequence between their germline boundaries is 15 bases long. In the germline V gene, CDR1 corresponds to SNHLY and CDR2 to FYNNEI. There are 14 amino acids in the CDR3, from cysteine to phenylalanine inclusive. Only the CDR3 region is kept as DNA, spanning 42 bases read in frame from base 1. Paper-wide results and their limitations: Most TCR sequences were seen in very few donors, while some public TCRs were found in many individuals. In a later genetic analysis, a missense DCLRE1C variant was associated with V-gene and J-gene trimming of TCR beta chains, and the association was replicated in an independent cohort. The cohort was sequenced for TCR beta chains only, and without alpha or paired-chain data the features that could be detected were limited. For the cohort, immune exposure information was limited to CMV serostatus. Assigning TCR associations to individual alleles was difficult when HLA alleles, especially DR and DQ, strongly co-occurred. In both the original and validation cohorts, the classifier was reported to diagnose cytomegalovirus status with high specificity and sensitivity. In a later analysis, several top co-occurrence clusters were reported to appear linked to parvovirus B19, influenza, CMV and Epstein-Barr virus. In vitro tests confirmed that a few of the cytomegalovirus-associated TCR beta chains recognize cytomegalovirus antigens. According to the authors, the approach could potentially be generalized to other disease states and immunological phenotypes. Some IMGT-functional V segments, including TRBV6-2 and TRBV6-3, could not be told apart with the 87-base-pair reads, so those segments were excluded. About 15 rarely observed V segments, including chromosome 9 orphons, were excluded from the earlier analysis of about 600 of the donors because counts were too low. In a later analysis, HLA-associated TCR beta chains were found to be more clonally expanded and to have lower generation probabilities than equally common non-associated chains. A later genetic analysis reported fewer N-insertions in productive TCRs among donors in an Asian-associated ancestry cluster than the roughly 700-donor mean. Specific HLA alleles were associated with roughly 17,000 TCR beta sequences at a false discovery rate of 0.05 in a later analysis. A cluster of highly shared sequence variants was judged likely to represent a technical artifact of the sequencing pipeline. In a later analysis, TCR association rates were found to vary across HLA loci, with the most associated TCRs seen for DRB1 alleles and the fewest for HLA-C alleles. Broadly in line with IMGT annotations, most TCR beta V segments showed up in productive rearrangements about 87% or about 30% of the time in an earlier analysis of under 700 of the donors. The study listed 164 TCR beta chains as associated with cytomegalovirus. Correlated functional status among segregating V segments might reflect linkage disequilibrium, but an unknown experimental factor could not be ruled out. Because HLA typing was missing for some donors at each locus, association tests included only the typed subset. In a later analysis, most CMV-associated TCR beta chains were found to appear HLA-restricted, with HLA associations seemingly driven largely by CMV exposure. A further reported finding was that TCR beta sequences accurately predicted the HLA-A and HLA-B alleles for most subjects in the first cohort. Roughly uniform sequencing depth across donors was assumed in presence/absence analyses, although this assumption may not hold.

The receptor library was made with the immunoSEQ multiplex PCR assay. A mixture of 60 forward primers for TCR Vbeta segments and 13 reverse primers for TCR Jbeta segments was used in the multiplex PCR. A multiplex PCR assay on genomic DNA amplified the CDR3 region of rearranged TCR beta genes. On the Illumina HiSeq System, the amplified TCR beta libraries were sequenced as 87-base-pair reads. The paper's data handling went like this. A later analysis tallied around 87 million unique TCR beta chains across the 666 repertoires, and some 12 million of those chains were shared by two or more donors. Raw reads were error-corrected and collapsed into unique sequences with a nearest-neighbor algorithm that merged closely related sequences to remove PCR and sequencing errors. CDR3 sequences were aligned to IMGT reference sequences to assign V, D and J gene segments. For a sequence to be retained, a match of at least six nucleotides to both a V gene segment and a J gene segment was required. Rearrangements were classified as productive when the CDR3 lacked stop codons and remained in frame with V and J, and all other rearrangements were classified as non-productive. Following IMGT convention, CDR3 was defined as the stretch from the second conserved V-encoded cysteine to the conserved J-encoded phenylalanine. The earlier analysis of about 560 of the donors excluded any sequence lacking an unambiguous match to a single V gene segment. An earlier analysis of around 600 of the donors classified V segments as functional when productive rearrangements were above 56.7% and as segregating when the standard deviation between donors was above 5%. A statistical classification framework was developed to diagnose cytomegalovirus status using the catalog of TCR beta chain sequences. V and J gene assignment, in a later analysis, came from comparing TCR nucleotide sequences with IMGT/GENE-DB human TR gene sequences. A later analysis assigned CDR3 sequences and most-parsimonious VDJ recombination scenarios with the TCRdist pipeline. In a later analysis, each TCR beta chain was defined by its CDR3 amino acid sequence together with its V-gene family, and reads lacking a unique V-gene family were excluded. As a way to deal with suspected cross-contamination and a sequencing artifact, a later analysis dropped 450 to 600 nucleotide sequences that were highly shared and had low generation probability. In a later analysis, a clonal expansion index was calculated for each public chain from normalized within-repertoire ranks of inferred template counts. A later analysis computed generation probabilities with a VDJ recombination model fitted to out-of-frame rearrangements, and checked the results against IGoR. In a later analysis, TCR-TCR, TCR-HLA and TCR-CMV co-occurrence was scored with hypergeometric tests, and a repertoire-size bias correction was applied to TCR pairs. In a later analysis, false discovery rates were estimated by permuting HLA or CMV assignments 20 times. A later analysis grouped co-occurring TCRs with DBSCAN, adding TCRdist sequence similarity when clustering within HLA-allele-positive subsets. Repertoires with fewer than 30,000 or more than 120,000 public chains were left out of co-occurrence clustering, as were a handful of repertoires with anomalous nucleotide sharing. This is the immuneACCESS table as TCRdb keeps it, with only in-frame sequences that have V and J called. A part of the clones is gone; compared with another copy, unresolved V genes explain less than half, and the rest is unexplained. V, J and clone size are taken as reported in that table, and D and trimming were inferred from the DNA itself. The sample table holds around 300,000 clones, of which roughly two thirds were seen once. The ten largest clones represent approximately 2.3% of the sample.

The cohort was made up of under 800 healthy bone marrow donors. At the time of sampling, every cohort member was nominally healthy, though immune exposures that went unrecorded were likely present. The donor tested CMV seronegative and was one of the 352 seronegative cohort members. Every donor gave a peripheral blood sample, and the peripheral blood mononuclear cells from that sample were used for TCR beta sequencing. Genomic DNA was extracted from the blood cell samples with the Qiagen DNeasy Blood Extraction Kit. The chain links TRBV2 with TRBJ2-1; matching of 6 bases hints at TRBD2 as the D gene. Sequenced: PBMCs. This sequence originates from a female donor in good health and CMV-seronegative. Here the CDR3 is given as CASSDSEGQGEQFF. The DNA sequence is as follows: TGTGCCAGCAGTGATTCGGAGGGGCAGGGTGAGCAGTTCTTC.